The clone carrying this TCR beta chain was picked up many times. The CDR3 is made up of 14 amino acids. Germline values: CDR1 DFQATT, CDR2 SNEGSKA (reference sequence). V lost 1 base and J 0 bases, leaving 10 bases between the germline ends. This sample is part of a study of blood T cells in healthy people across ages. Combining a sample-barcoded 5' primer with a J-beta primer mix, a second PCR ran for 7 to 11 cycles. CDR3-containing paired-end reads numbered at least 3 million in each sample. From the 5' RACE reads, TCRdb called clonotypes with MiXCR, one entry per CDR3 protein. The sample includes 500,000 to 650,000 distinct CDR3 sequences, around a quarter of them seen just once. The data also belong to a second study, concerning T cells of mothers and their children. This second study says: All donors were healthy and Caucasian; they were a few mothers and their six children. RNA extracted was entirely used for cDNA synthesis, roughly 1.6 ug per 15 ul. In the second PCR, M1S primer introduced barcodes and 2-4 random bases.

Sequencing input: blood. The origin of this receptor is a boy aged 2-15 years in good health. The rearrangement links TRBV20-1 to TRBJ2-7; a weak D match, TRBD1 (5 bases). The CDR3 reads CSARGQGHSYEQYF. For the CDR3, the DNA is TGCAGTGCTAGAGGGCAGGGTCACTCCTACGAGCAGTACTTC.